These 14 T cell receptor beta chains were all obtained from the same sample, sequenced in a study of identical twins. Each CDR3 protein gets one entry after TCRdb re-called the 5' RACE reads with MiXCR. The sample consists of roughly 200,000 distinct CDR3 sequences, 6.5% to 8.5% of them appearing once. These data were also reused for a study on yellow fever vaccine responses in identical twins.

The specimen was memory (CD45RO+) T cells sorted from blood. The receptors were gathered from a woman younger than 30 in good health.

This clonotype was counted between two and nine times. The chain joins TRBV7-9 to TRBJ1-5, with D maybe TRBD1 (5 bases). The V gene lost 1 base and the J gene lost 6 bases, with 16 bases spanning the gap. Germline CDR1 and CDR2: SEHNR and FQNEAQ (reference sequence). The CDR3 loop spans 16 amino acids. Written as DNA, the CDR3 is TGTGCCAGCAGCTTAGGAAGAGATGAAAGGGGTCAGCCCCAGCATTTT. Its protein is CASSLGRDERGQPQHF.

V gene TRBV15 combines with J gene TRBJ1-6, with unresolved D. Germline lookup yields CDR1 LNHNV and CDR2 YYDKDF (reference sequence). This CDR3 spans 13 amino acids. V was trimmed by 2 bases and J by 8 bases, leaving 7 bases between them. The CDR3 nucleotides are TGTGCCACCAGCAGAAGGGATGATTCACCCCTCCACTTT. It is translated as CATSRRDDSPLHF.

The table lists this clonotype with a few counts. Written as DNA, the CDR3 is TGCGCCAGCAGCTTGACAGGGTCTAATTCACCCCTCCACTTT. Protein: CASSLTGSNSPLHF. The chain joins TRBV5-1 to TRBJ1-6, with D maybe TRBD1 (6 bases). This CDR3 region has 14 residues. The ends were cut back, 1 base at V and 6 bases at J, with 8 bases in the middle. Germline CDR1 and CDR2: SGHRS and YFSETQ.

The CDR3, as DNA: TGTGCCAGCAGCCAGAGGACAGGGACAGGGGTGACCTACGAGCAGTACTTC. This translates into CASSQRTGTGVTYEQYF. This chain connects TRBV3-1 to TRBJ2-7; TRBD1 aligns across 10 bases. The length of the CDR3 is 17 residues. Looked up from germline, CDR1 is LGHDT and CDR2 is YNNKEL (reference sequence). The V gene end was trimmed by 3 bases and the J gene end by 2 bases; junction bases not matched to a gene: 10.

This clonotype was detected a few times. The chain carries TRBV29-1 and TRBJ2-5, with D unresolved. The CDR3 totals 13 residues. Deletions cut 4 bases from V and 5 bases from J, with 14 bases between. Germline V CDR1 and CDR2: SQVTM, ANQGSEA. The CDR3 DNA is TGCAGCGTTGGTGGCATCGGTGCGGAGACCCAGTACTTC. Its protein is CSVGGIGAETQYF.

This clonotype was detected many times. This chain links TRBV18 with TRBJ2-2; D unclear. This CDR3 is built from 14 residues. Trimming shortened V by 1 base and J by 0 bases, and 3 bases separated the two germline ends. Germline CDR1 KGHSH, CDR2 LQKENI. CDR3 in amino acids: CASSPLANTGELFF. The CDR3 nucleotides are TGTGCCAGCTCACCACTAGCGAACACCGGGGAGCTGTTTTTT.

In its sample, this clonotype was seen many times. This chain links TRBV12-3 or TRBV12-4 with TRBJ2-3; 7 bases fit TRBD2. Germline trimming cut 6 bases from V and 4 bases from J; bases unmatched to any gene: 7. The CDR3 is 14 amino acids. CDR3: CASRGGLVADTQYF. The CDR3 DNA is TGTGCCAGCAGGGGAGGACTAGTAGCAGATACGCAGTATTTT.

Remarks on this clonotype: Germline and junction disagree at one end, which may indicate a read error. V is TRBV30 and J is TRBJ2-2; D unresolved. Germline V gene sequence: CDR1 GTSNPN, CDR2 SVGIG (reference sequence). This CDR3 comprises 10 residues. The CDR3 DNA is TGTGCCTGGCAAGGACCCGCCTATCATTTT. Translation: CAWQGPAYHF.

This clonotype was seen ten or more times. This chain links TRBV27 with TRBJ2-5, with D tentatively TRBD1 or TRBD2 (5 bases each). Trimming stripped 5 bases from V and 5 bases from J, with 15 bases between. This CDR3 region has 14 residues. Germline CDR1 and CDR2: MNHEY and SMNVEV (reference sequence). CDR3 coding DNA: TGTGCCAGCAGTCCCTTGGGGGAAGCGGAGACCCAGTACTTC. It translates to CASSPLGEAETQYF.

The J gene is TRBJ2-7, the V gene TRBV10-2; no clear D. V was trimmed by 0 bases and J by 3 bases, leaving 15 bases between them. Germline CDR1 is WSHSY and CDR2 is SAAADI. The CDR3 has 16 residues. The CDR3 region is CASSESGTYPLYEQYF. In DNA, the CDR3 is TGCGCCAGCAGTGAGTCAGGAACCTATCCCCTCTACGAGCAGTACTTC.

This clonotype was observed a few times. The chain combines TRBV7-8 with TRBJ1-6; 7 nucleotides agree with TRBD1. With V trimmed by 3 bases and J by 7 bases, 6 bases remained unmatched. The CDR3 covers 15 residues. Germline loops: CDR1 SGHVS, CDR2 FQNEAQ. The CDR3 here is CASSLETGINSPLHF. For the CDR3, the DNA is TGTGCCAGCAGCTTGGAGACAGGGATCAATTCACCCCTCCACTTT.

The chain uses TRBV5-1 and TRBJ2-1, with D tentatively TRBD2 (6 bases). Germline V gene sequence: CDR1 SGHRS, CDR2 YFSETQ. The CDR3 is 13 residues long. V was trimmed by 6 bases and J by 8 bases, leaving 15 bases between them. This chain's CDR3 is CASNPWGDYEQFF. CDR3 DNA: TGCGCCAGCAACCCGTGGGGGGACTATGAGCAGTTCTTC.

This clonotype was counted many times. The CDR3 DNA reads as TGCGCCAGCAGCCCGGGCGGGACAGAGAGCCACGAGCAGTACTTC. Translation: CASSPGGTESHEQYF. This chain connects TRBV5-1 to TRBJ2-7, with D tentatively TRBD1 (7 bases). The germline V and J ends were trimmed by 4 bases and 5 bases, with 19 bases remaining between them. The germline CDR1 and CDR2 sequences are SGHRS and YFSETQ. The CDR3 spans 15 residues.

This clonotype was picked up many times. The chain uses TRBV12-3 or TRBV12-4 and TRBJ2-1, with D unclear. Trimming removed 2 bases from V and 9 bases from J, with 11 bases in between. The CDR3 totals 13 residues. This chain's CDR3 is CASSLKYPGEQFF. CDR3 nucleotide sequence: TGTGCCAGCAGTTTAAAATATCCGGGTGAGCAGTTCTTC.